This TCR beta chain stems from a study of control samples from healthy donors and cancer patients (dated by TCRdb to 2018 to 2021). The CDR3, from cysteine to phenylalanine, totals 14 residues. This entry keeps only the CDR3 DNA: 42 bases, framed from base 1. The trim is 5 bases for V and 4 bases for J, with a gap of 14 bases between the germline ends. The germline V gene encodes CDR1 SEHNR and CDR2 FQNEAQ (reference sequence). The library was generated by the immunoSEQ multiplex PCR assay. TCRdb stores this immuneACCESS table with in-frame sequences only. Part of the clones is absent; in the studies checked, under half of the shortfall reflects unresolved V genes, and no reason is known for the rest. For this sample the table gives roughly 69,000 clones, of which about 89% were detected only once. Under 2.5% of the sample is in the top ten clones. Details on this clone: Its antigen is currently not known. Nothing much larger sits one base from this clone, and base qualities are not available.

The specimen was PBMCs. This TCR came from a woman aged 45-60 years with head and neck cancer. The rearrangement joined TRBV7-9 to TRBJ1-2, with the D gene uncertain. CDR3 loop: CASSVLGQSYGYTF. The DNA sequence is as follows: TGTGCCAGCAGCGTTCTGGGTCAGAGCTATGGCTACACCTTC.